This T cell receptor beta chain originates from a study of identical twins. Broader study findings: Less excess twin sharing appeared in beta out-of-frame sequences. Twin sharing of out-of-frame TCR alpha was underestimated by models in monozygotic pairs.

TCRdb reprocessed the 5' RACE reads via MiXCR and lists one record per CDR3 protein. The repertoire holds approximately 230,000 distinct CDR3 sequences, with 11% to 15% as singletons. This clonotype was picked up a small number of times. The antigen is not known. CDR1 and CDR2 from the germline V gene are SGHRS and YFSETQ. V lost 4 bases, J lost 2 bases, and 5 bases stayed unmatched. CDR3 length: 15 residues. V is TRBV5-1 and J is TRBJ2-1; 8 nucleotides line up with TRBD2. Sequenced: memory (CD45RO+) T cells sorted from blood. The receptor's source is a woman aged 18-35 years in good health. This CDR3 reads CASSPAGGPYNEQFF. DNA of the CDR3: TGCGCCAGCAGCCCCGCGGGGGGACCCTACAATGAGCAGTTCTTC.